Each of the 11 T cell receptor beta chains below was sequenced from the same sample in a study of CD8 T cells in ankylosing spondylitis. Findings and caveats of the study: Ankylosing spondylitis blood seemed to carry a telltale TCR beta motif made of fewer than 10 highly homologous variants.

These receptors have no identified antigens. TCRdb itself ran the 5' RACE reads through MiXCR, one entry per CDR3 protein. Of roughly 490,000 distinct CDR3 sequences in the sample, over 4% were seen once. The sample was blood, either unsorted or a sorted T cell fraction (not recorded which). The receptors stem from a male donor with ankylosing spondylitis.

Concerning this clonotype itself: It is likely a read error, because the conserved phenylalanine at the end of the CDR3 is missing. The gene calls are TRBV7-9 and TRBJ2-1; D is undetermined. V dropped 5 bases and J dropped 4 bases, with 6 bases sitting between them. CDR3 length: 12 residues. Per germline, CDR1 SEHNR and CDR2 FQNEAQ (reference sequence). Here the CDR3 DNA reads TGTGCCAGCAGCCCCAGGTACAATGAGCAGTTCATC. It encodes CASSPRYNEQFI.

This clonotype was seen repeatedly, ten times or more. The chain links TRBV6-1 to TRBJ2-5, with D unresolved. The CDR3 is made up of 13 amino acids. Trimming removed 5 bases at V and 5 bases at J, with 12 bases between. The germline V gene encodes CDR1 MNHNS and CDR2 SASEGT. The CDR3 spells CASSRLLRETQYF. The DNA of the CDR3 is TGTGCCAGCAGTCGACTGCTACGGGAGACCCAGTACTTC.

This clonotype was seen repeatedly, ten times or more. The rearrangement joins TRBV4-1 to TRBJ2-7; D is unclear. This CDR3 comprises 14 residues. The V end was cut by 3 bases, the J end by 10 bases, with 19 bases between. Germline V CDR1 and CDR2: MGHRA, YSYEKL. CDR3 coding DNA: TGCGCCAGCAGCCAGTCCCAGCTCCCCGCTATTCAGTACTTC. As protein: CASSQSQLPAIQYF.

This clonotype was seen a handful of times. This chain links TRBV7-6 with TRBJ1-1; the match to TRBD1 covers 9 bases. With V trimmed by 5 bases and J by 3 bases, 7 bases remained unmatched. This CDR3 region has 15 residues. Germline V CDR1 and CDR2: SGHVS, FNYEAQ. The CDR3 DNA reads TGTGCCAGCAGCAACCTGGGACAGGGAGACACTGAAGCTTTCTTT. As protein: CASSNLGQGDTEAFF.

This clonotype was picked up many times. This chain joins TRBV5-1 and TRBJ1-1; a possible D gene is TRBD1 (5 bases). V shed 1 base and J shed 1 base, with 11 bases lying between them. CDR1 and CDR2 (germline): SGHRS, YFSETQ. CDR3 length: 15 residues. The CDR3 coding sequence is TGCGCCAGCAGCTTGCGAGGGGCGGAGAACACTGAAGCTTTCTTT. It is translated as CASSLRGAENTEAFF.

The chain recombines TRBV11-2 with TRBJ2-1; 10 positions agree with TRBD1. CDR3 length equals 16 residues. Germline CDR1 SGHAT, CDR2 FQNNGV. V dropped 5 bases and J dropped 7; count of bases not matched to a gene: 11. In DNA form, the CDR3 reads TGTGCCAGCAGCCCCCGGACAGGGGGGCTCCCAAATGAGCAGTTCTTC. Translation gives CASSPRTGGLPNEQFF. The entire variable domain, with the rest obtained from reference TRBV11-2 and TRBJ2-1, is as follows: EAGVAQSPRYKIIEKRQSVAFWCNPISGHATLYWYQQILGQGPKLLIQFQNNGVVDDSQLPKDRFSAERLKGVDSTLKIQPAKLEDSAVYLCASSPRTGGLPNEQFFGPGTRLTVL.

This clonotype was seen more than once but under ten times. This rearrangement joins TRBV7-9 to TRBJ2-1; 14 bases are a match to TRBD2. From germline, CDR1 is SEHNR and CDR2 FQNEAQ (reference sequence). V shed 1 base, J shed 14 bases, and the junction held 4 bases outside the gene matches. CDR3 size: 14 residues. CDR3 protein: CASSLGTSGRKKFF. In DNA, the CDR3 is TGTGCCAGCAGCTTAGGGACTAGCGGGAGGAAAAAGTTCTTC.

This clonotype was picked up many times. The V and J genes are TRBV12-3 or TRBV12-4 and TRBJ1-1, with D uncertain. This CDR3 comprises 14 residues. V shed 2 bases and J shed 0 bases, with 7 bases lying between them. CDR3 protein: CASSLYSMNTEAFF. Written as DNA, the CDR3 is TGTGCCAGCAGTTTATACAGTATGAACACTGAAGCTTTCTTT.

A few counts support this clonotype. The chain is built from TRBV18 and TRBJ1-3; D call uncertain. The CDR3 has 14 residues. CDR1 KGHSH and CDR2 LQKENI come from the germline V gene. Trimming cost V 8 bases and J 0 bases, with 11 bases left between them. CDR3 region: CASTTATSGNTIYF. DNA of the CDR3: TGTGCCAGCACGACCGCAACCTCTGGAAACACCATATATTTT.

This clonotype appeared many times. V gene TRBV27 combines with J gene TRBJ1-4; D gene uncertain. CDR3 size: 14 residues. The V and J ends lost 4 bases and 4 bases respectively, with 10 bases between them. Germline lookup yields CDR1 MNHEY and CDR2 SMNVEV (reference sequence). Written as DNA, the CDR3 is TGTGCCAGCAGTTACGGGCCCCTTAATGAAAAACTGTTTTTT. This encodes CASSYGPLNEKLFF. Combining the CDR3 with reference TRBV27 and TRBJ1-4 gives the whole variable domain EAQVTQNPRYLITVTGKKLTVTCSQNMNHEYMSWYRQDPGLGLRQIYYSMNVEVTDKGDVPEGYKVSRKEKRNFPLILESPSPNQTSLYFCASSYGPLNEKLFFGSGTQLSVL.

This clonotype was found many times. This chain links TRBV5-1 with TRBJ1-3; weak D call: TRBD1 (5 bases). The CDR3 covers 15 residues. The V and J ends lost 4 bases and 1 base respectively, with 12 bases between them. The germline CDR1 and CDR2 sequences are SGHRS and YFSETQ. CDR3 coding DNA: TGCGCCAGCAGCCCCGGTGGGGGGTCTGGAAACACCATATATTTT. Amino acids: CASSPGGGSGNTIYF.